The next 15 T cell receptor beta chains were all read from a single sample in a study of CD8+ T cells in alopecia areata. Investigators isolated RNA and reverse transcribed it into cDNA to act as the sequencing template. The table came from immunoSEQ multiplex PCR; TCRdb's copy has only in-frame clones and leaves some out. The sample gives approximately 150,000 clones, around 54% of which show up once; more than 4.5% is in the top ten. Sequenced: CD4+ T cells sorted from blood. The receptor set was obtained from a human donor in good health.

This clone has more than one count but fewer than ten. The chain combines TRBV5-4 with TRBJ2-3, with D tentatively TRBD1 or TRBD2 (5 bases each). Looked up from germline, CDR1 is SGHNT and CDR2 is YYREEE (reference sequence). V was trimmed by 4 bases and J by 6 bases, leaving 12 bases between them. The CDR3 length is 13 residues. CDR3 bases: TGTGCCAGCAGCCTCGGGACCGACGATACGCAGTATTTT. Residues: CASSLGTDDTQYF.

This clone appeared a few times. The chain is built from TRBV7-8 and TRBJ2-5; possible D gene TRBD2, 6 bases. The germline gives CDR1 SGHVS, CDR2 FQNEAQ. The CDR3 length is 14 residues. Trimming removed 2 bases from V and 6 bases from J, with 13 bases in between. For the CDR3, the DNA is TGTGCCAGCAGCTTATCGGAGGGCCTCAAGACCCAGTACTTC. This gives the protein CASSLSEGLKTQYF.

The chain recombines TRBV29-1 with TRBJ2-2, with a weak D call TRBD2 (5 bases). V lost 7 bases and J 4 bases, leaving 13 bases between the germline ends. Germline CDR1 is SQVTM and CDR2 is ANQGSEA. The CDR3 loop spans 13 amino acids. The CDR3 nucleotides read TGCAGCGCAAAGACGGGGATCACCGGGGAGCTGTTTTTT. This encodes CSAKTGITGELFF.

This clone appeared a few times. The chain combines TRBV19 with TRBJ1-2; 8 bases line up with TRBD1. Trimming cost V 8 bases and J 6 bases; bases outside gene matches: 8. Germline-derived CDR1 and CDR2 are LNHDA and SQIVND (reference sequence). The CDR3 sequence is 13 residues long. This CDR3 is CASLDRGRNGYTF. DNA of the CDR3: TGTGCCAGTCTCGACAGGGGAAGGAATGGCTACACCTTC.

This chain links TRBV29-1 with TRBJ1-5; D not resolved. The CDR3 length is 14 residues. Deletions cut 5 bases from V and 0 bases from J, with 11 bases between. The germline gives CDR1 SQVTM, CDR2 ANQGSEA. The CDR3 bases are TGCAGCGTTTCAATAGGGTATAGCAATCAGCCCCAGCATTTT. It translates to CSVSIGYSNQPQHF.

This sequence joins TRBV19 and TRBJ1-1, with 10 positions matching TRBD1. After removal of 6 bases from V and 1 base from J, the junction contained 8 bases not matched to a gene. The CDR3 covers 16 residues. CDR1 is LNHDA and CDR2 is SQIVND in the germline V gene (reference sequence). CDR3 nucleotides: TGTGCCAGTAGGTCCCGGACAGGGGGTGCGAACACTGAAGCTTTCTTT. Amino acids: CASRSRTGGANTEAFF.

The chain carries TRBV30 and TRBJ2-2, with unresolved D. The CDR3 runs to 11 residues. Trimming cost V 4 bases and J 2 bases, with 2 bases left between them. From germline, CDR1 is GTSNPN and CDR2 SVGIG (reference sequence). CDR3 loop: CAWTNTGELFF. CDR3 DNA sequence: TGTGCCTGGACCAACACCGGGGAGCTGTTTTTT.

The chain couples TRBV4-1 to TRBJ2-7; D is possibly TRBD2 (5 bases). Trimming stripped 0 bases from V and 6 bases from J, with 9 bases between. CDR1 is MGHRA, CDR2 YSYEKL, per germline. The CDR3 runs to 13 residues. The CDR3 nucleotides are TGCGCCAGCAGCCAAGATTTAGCGACCGAGCAGTACTTC. Its protein is CASSQDLATEQYF.

This clone appeared a single time. The V call is TRBV27, the J call TRBJ2-7; TRBD2 might be the D (5 bases). There are 15 residues in the CDR3. CDR1 is MNHEY and CDR2 is SMNVEV in the germline V gene (reference sequence). V lost 5 bases, J lost 5 bases, and 19 bases lay in between. The CDR3 bases are TGTGCCAGCAGTGCAGGACTGCACACAAACCACGAGCAGTACTTC. Translation gives CASSAGLHTNHEQYF.

The chain joins TRBV9 to TRBJ2-2, with 7 bases matching TRBD1. Germline CDR1 is SGDLS and CDR2 is YYNGEE. The V and J ends lost 0 bases and 4 bases, in that order; junction bases with no gene match: 6. The CDR3 length is 16 residues. The DNA of the CDR3 is TGTGCCAGCAGCGTAGTTGACCAGGGGGTCACCGGGGAGCTGTTTTTT. It encodes CASSVVDQGVTGELFF. The full variable domain, completed using reference TRBV9 and TRBJ2-2, is DSGVTQTPKHLITATGQRVTLRCSPRSGDLSVYWYQQSLDQGLQFLIQYYNGEERAKGNILERFSAQQFPDLHSELNLSSLELGDSALYFCASSVVDQGVTGELFFGEGSRLTVL.

This clone showed up just a few times. CDR3 nucleotide sequence: TGTGCCAGCAGTTTCTATCCGGGGACAGGGGCCTACAATGAGCAGTTCTTC. It translates to CASSFYPGTGAYNEQFF. The chain employs TRBV27 and TRBJ2-1; 10 nucleotides line up with TRBD1. The CDR3 is 17 residues long. Unmatched junction bases numbered 7, after V lost 3 bases and J lost 2 bases. The germline gives CDR1 MNHEY, CDR2 SMNVEV (reference sequence).

The DNA of the CDR3 is TGTGCCAGCATAAGAACGGGAGGGTCCCAAGAGACCCAGTACTTC. Amino acid sequence: CASIRTGGSQETQYF. This chain joins TRBV11-2 and TRBJ2-5; 8 bases are a match to TRBD2. J lost 1 base, V lost 7 bases, and 8 bases had no gene match. The germline gives CDR1 SGHAT, CDR2 FQNNGV. CDR3 length equals 15 residues.

The chain recombines TRBV29-1 with TRBJ1-3; tentative D call: TRBD1 (6 bases). Germline V CDR1 and CDR2: SQVTM, ANQGSEA. Trimming took 4 bases from V and 1 from J, leaving 11 bases between them. The CDR3 has 14 residues. The CDR3 DNA sequence: TGCAGCGTTGGACAGGCCGGATCTGGAAACACCATATATTTT. Amino acids: CSVGQAGSGNTIYF. Full variable domain (missing parts from reference TRBV29-1 and TRBJ1-3): SAVISQKPSRDICQRGTSLTIQCQVDSQVTMMFWYRQQPGQSLTLIATANQGSEATYESGFVIDKFPISRPNLTFSTLTVSNMSPEDSSIYLCSVGQAGSGNTIYFGEGSWLTVV.

This chain joins TRBV5-1 and TRBJ1-1; no definite D call. Germline-derived CDR1 and CDR2 are SGHRS and YFSETQ. The CDR3 totals 13 residues. Between the trimmed V and J ends, which lost 0 bases and 5 bases, there was a span of 8 bases. CDR3 region: CASSLEWGTEAFF. DNA for the CDR3: TGCGCCAGCAGCTTGGAGTGGGGAACTGAAGCTTTCTTT.

The rearrangement uses TRBV15 and TRBJ2-2; D is unclear. The CDR3 contains 13 residues. Deletions cut 4 bases from V and 4 bases from J, with 7 bases between. Germline CDR1 and CDR2: LNHNV and YYDKDF (reference sequence). The chain's CDR3 is CATSNRGTGELFF. Here the CDR3 DNA reads TGTGCCACCAGCAACAGAGGCACCGGGGAGCTGTTTTTT.